The source of this T cell receptor beta chain is a study of blood T cell repertoires in COVID-19. Original data processing: Counts of nucleated cells, estimated from reference gene primer amplification, were obtained. Only in-frame clones appear in the TCRdb table, and some are missing; sequencing was by immunoSEQ multiplex PCR. That table supplies the V and J calls and clone size; D and trimming were determined from the DNA. The data contain 100,000 to 150,000 clones, roughly 88% of them singletons. In germline, CDR1 is MDHEN, CDR2 SYDVKM. This CDR3 has 16 amino acids. V gave up 6 bases and J gave up 1 base; unmatched junction bases: 6.

Material: peripheral blood. The chain recombines TRBV28 with TRBJ2-3; TRBD2 matches at 11 bases. This TCR derives from a man aged 50 to 59 with acute or convalescent COVID-19. The CDR3 DNA sequence: TGTGCCAGCAGCGAGCTGGGACTAGCGGGCACAGATACGCAGTATTTT. This translates into CASSELGLAGTDTQYF.